By its share, the clone carrying this T cell receptor (beta chain) is medium-sized (0.01 to 0.1%). Its antigen remains unidentified. V shed 4 bases and J shed 1 base, with 17 bases lying between them. The CDR3 sequence is 16 residues long. Per the germline V gene, CDR1 is SGDLS and CDR2 is YYNGEE. This sample was taken from a study of cytomegalovirus exposure and HLA in healthy donors. Broader study findings: The classifier, whose performance was assessed in both the original and validation cohorts, reportedly diagnosed cytomegalovirus status with high specificity and sensitivity. Trimming of TCR beta V- and J-genes showed a link, identified in a later analysis, to a missense DCLRE1C variant.

Researchers ran the PCR with 60 Vbeta and 13 Jbeta primers. The assay was immunoSEQ multiplex PCR, and TCRdb's table has in-frame clones only and misses some. The sample has fewer than 250,000 clones, 70% to 75% seen once. This rearrangement joins TRBV9 to TRBJ1-1; D uncertain. The sequence was obtained from a man aged 30-40 years in good health and CMV-seropositive. The sequenced material came from PBMCs. CDR3 DNA sequence: TGTGCCAGCAGCCCGACGGGGAAACCAGAGAACACTGAAGCTTTCTTT. Translation: CASSPTGKPENTEAFF.